These 12 T cell receptor beta chains came from one sample sequenced in a study of control samples from healthy donors and cancer patients. Generated by immunoSEQ multiplex PCR, the TCRdb table keeps only in-frame clones and is missing some. This table has about 150,000 clones, around 94% appearing once. Sequenced: blood. These receptors were collected from a woman under 30 in good health.

This chain joins TRBV11-2 and TRBJ1-2; 9 bases are a match to TRBD1. Trimming at V came to 3 bases and at J to 4 bases, leaving 3 bases not matched to a gene. This CDR3 is 14 amino acids long. Germline assignment: CDR1 SGHAT and CDR2 FQNNGV. In nucleotides, the CDR3 is TGTGCCAGCAGCTTGACGACAGGGGGCTATGGCTACACCTTC. Translating gives CASSLTTGGYGYTF.

The chain employs TRBV19 and TRBJ1-4; D gene ambiguous. Germline V CDR1 and CDR2: LNHDA, SQIVND (reference sequence). This CDR3 has 12 amino acids. Trimming took off 7 bases at V and 5 bases at J, with 8 bases between the two ends. The CDR3 DNA sequence: TGTGCCAGTAAGAGTCTCAATGAAAAACTGTTTTTT. It encodes CASKSLNEKLFF.

V is TRBV19 and J is TRBJ1-2; D unresolved. CDR3 size: 14 residues. V was cut by 0 bases and J by 7 bases, with 12 bases left in between. Germline CDR1 LNHDA, CDR2 SQIVND (reference sequence). The CDR3 region has the DNA TGTGCCAGTAGTATAGAGGGAAGTCCGTCTGGCTACACCTTC. Translating gives CASSIEGSPSGYTF.

The genes are TRBV16 and TRBJ1-5; no clear D. The CDR3 is made up of 13 amino acids. CDR1 and CDR2 (germline): KGHSY, FQNENV. The V end lost 1 base, the J end lost 7 bases, and 8 bases lay between the germline ends. DNA of the CDR3: TGTGCCAGCAGCCAATTGGTGGGGCAGCCCCAGCATTTT. Its protein product is CASSQLVGQPQHF.

The V gene is TRBV12-3 or TRBV12-4, the J gene TRBJ1-2, with 8 nucleotides matching TRBD1. The V and J ends lost 2 bases and 8 bases, in that order; junction bases with no gene match: 1. This CDR3 region has 12 residues. As DNA, the CDR3 is TGTGCCAGCAGTTTAAGGACAGGGGGCTACACCTTC. Amino acids: CASSLRTGGYTF.

CDR3 in amino acids: CASHRGRGSGANVLTF. CDR3 in DNA: TGTGCCAGTCACCGGGGTCGGGGCTCTGGGGCCAACGTCCTGACTTTC. This chain joins TRBV19 and TRBJ2-6, with D maybe TRBD2 (5 bases). The CDR3 contains 16 residues. Germline V gene sequence: CDR1 LNHDA, CDR2 SQIVND (reference sequence). V shed 8 bases and J shed 0 bases, with 14 bases lying between them. The whole variable domain, remainder taken from reference TRBV19 and TRBJ2-6, is DGGITQSPKYLFRKEGQNVTLSCEQNLNHDAMYWYRQDPGQGLRLIYYSQIVNDFQKGDIAEGYSVSREKKESFPLTVTSAQKNPTAFYLCASHRGRGSGANVLTFGAGSRLTVL.

V and J are TRBV13 and TRBJ2-7, with D possibly matching TRBD2 (6 bases). The CDR3 has 15 residues. Germline assignment: CDR1 PRHDT and CDR2 FYEKMQ (reference sequence). V lost 5 bases and J 1 base, leaving 15 bases between the germline ends. Written as DNA, the CDR3 is TGTGCCAGCAGCCCCGGGCCGGGGGATTCCTACGAGCAGTACTTC. This codes for CASSPGPGDSYEQYF.

This rearrangement joins TRBV12-5 to TRBJ1-1; D is uncertain. This CDR3 comprises 15 residues. The V end was cut by 5 bases, the J end by 0 bases, with 13 bases between. In germline, CDR1 is LGHNT, CDR2 FRNRAP. CDR3 sequence (DNA): TGTGCTAGTGGTCCCCCACAACGGGTGAACACTGAAGCTTTCTTT. It yields the protein CASGPPQRVNTEAFF.

The gene calls are TRBV7-9 and TRBJ2-2, with D unclear. The germline CDR1 and CDR2 sequences are SEHNR and FQNEAQ (reference sequence). This CDR3 is 15 amino acids long. V was clipped by 2 bases and J by 1 base, with 8 bases between them. The CDR3 reads CASSLLQRNTGELFF. The CDR3 region has the DNA TGTGCCAGCAGCTTATTACAGAGGAACACCGGGGAGCTGTTTTTT.

The genes are TRBV3-1 (or the pseudogene TRBV3-2) and TRBJ1-4, with D uncertain. There are 12 residues in the CDR3. The germline V gene encodes CDR1 LGHDT and CDR2 YNNKEL (reference sequence). V was pared by 7 bases and J by 8 bases, with 11 bases between. The CDR3 region is CASNHGSEKLFF. CDR3 DNA: TGTGCCAGCAACCATGGGTCAGAAAAACTGTTTTTT.

This chain joins TRBV30 and TRBJ1-1; 9 nucleotides align to TRBD1. CDR1 is GTSNPN and CDR2 is SVGIG in the germline V gene (reference sequence). V shed 6 bases and J 4 bases; nucleotides not matched to a gene: 18. The CDR3 totals 17 residues. DNA for the CDR3: TGTGCCTGTTGGACAGGGGCCCCAAGTAGGGGGGGCACTGAAGCTTTCTTT. It yields the protein CACWTGAPSRGGTEAFF.

The gene calls are TRBV28 and TRBJ1-1; D may be TRBD1 (5 bases). V was clipped by 1 base and J by 5 bases, with 20 bases between them. The V gene's germline CDR1 is MDHEN and CDR2 SYDVKM. The CDR3 runs to 17 residues. CDR3 amino acids: CASSLFLRGGSRTEAFF. Written as DNA, the CDR3 is TGTGCCAGCAGTTTATTTCTTCGGGGGGGGTCGAGGACTGAAGCTTTCTTT.